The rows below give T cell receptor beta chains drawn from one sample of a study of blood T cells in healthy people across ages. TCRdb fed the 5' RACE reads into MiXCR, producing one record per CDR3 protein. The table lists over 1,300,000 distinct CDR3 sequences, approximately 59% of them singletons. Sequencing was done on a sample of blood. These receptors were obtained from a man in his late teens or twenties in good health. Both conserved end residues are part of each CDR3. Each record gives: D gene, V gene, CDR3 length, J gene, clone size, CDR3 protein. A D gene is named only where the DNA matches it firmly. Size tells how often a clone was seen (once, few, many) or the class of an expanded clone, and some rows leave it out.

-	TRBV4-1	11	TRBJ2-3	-	CATKGAGTQYF
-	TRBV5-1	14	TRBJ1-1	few	CASSPYGDYTEAFF
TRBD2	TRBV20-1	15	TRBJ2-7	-	CSASPTSGRTYEQYF
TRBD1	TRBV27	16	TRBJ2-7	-	CASSFIPGQIIYEQYF
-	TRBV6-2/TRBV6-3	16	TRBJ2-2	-	CASRWDPGEDTGELFF
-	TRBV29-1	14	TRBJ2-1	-	CSVEQGNSYNEQFF
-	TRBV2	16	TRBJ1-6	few	CASSERGGGNNSPLHF
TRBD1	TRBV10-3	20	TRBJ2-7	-	CAISEIGALPWDRGPYEQYF
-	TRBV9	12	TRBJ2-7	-	CARPGSSYEQYF
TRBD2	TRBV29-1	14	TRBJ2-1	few	CSGTGTSGEHEQFF
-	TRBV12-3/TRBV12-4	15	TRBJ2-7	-	CASSTGPSSSYEQYF
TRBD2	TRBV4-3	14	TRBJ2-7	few	CASSPGRGGYEQYF
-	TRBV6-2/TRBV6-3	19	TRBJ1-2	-	CASSYSIQGLNEQFYGYTF
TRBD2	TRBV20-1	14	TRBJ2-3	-	CSATGLDNTDTQYF
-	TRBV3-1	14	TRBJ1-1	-	CASSHGWSNTEAFF
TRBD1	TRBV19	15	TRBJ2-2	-	CASRFQDRDTGELFF
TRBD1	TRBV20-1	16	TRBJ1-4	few	CSARDRSGTGDEKLFF
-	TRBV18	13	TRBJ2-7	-	CASSTQTGYEQYF
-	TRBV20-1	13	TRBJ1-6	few	CSARGPEGSPLHF
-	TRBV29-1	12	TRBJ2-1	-	CSAGGGGSEQFF
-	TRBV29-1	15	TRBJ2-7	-	CSVGSVKKGRYEQYF
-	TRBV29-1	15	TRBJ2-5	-	CGVESENTIPETQYF
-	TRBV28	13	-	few	CASSSGDGYEQYF
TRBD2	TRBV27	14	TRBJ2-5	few	CASLSREGQETQYF
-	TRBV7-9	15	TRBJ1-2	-	CASSQTGRRTNGYTF
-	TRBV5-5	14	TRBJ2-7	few	CASSLVLRAYEQYF
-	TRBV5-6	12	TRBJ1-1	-	CASSSFSGEAFF
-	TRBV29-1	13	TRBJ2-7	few	CSVDGTLGGEQYF
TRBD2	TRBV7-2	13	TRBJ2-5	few	CASILAGGQEQYF
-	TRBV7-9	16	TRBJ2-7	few	CASSLSTGLDRYEQYF
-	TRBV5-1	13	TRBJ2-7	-	CASGADLSYEQYF
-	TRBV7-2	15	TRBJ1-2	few	CASSLDGGRRDGYTF
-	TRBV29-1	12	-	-	CSAREGVGEQYF
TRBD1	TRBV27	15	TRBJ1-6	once	CASSPWDRGDSPLHF
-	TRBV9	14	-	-	CASRRGRADETQYF